This is a list of T cell receptor beta chains from one sample in a study of cytomegalovirus exposure and HLA in healthy donors. Using immunoSEQ multiplex PCR, the repertoire was profiled, and TCRdb retains in-frame clones only, with some absent. The sample holds about 240,000 clones, roughly 86% seen once. The sequencing sample was made of PBMCs. All receptors come from a young woman in good health and CMV-seropositive. Each CDR3 is given without its conserved first and last residue. Each record gives: V gene, J gene, CDR3 length, CDR3 protein.

>TRBV5-1|TRBJ2-1|14
ASSSGTLSSYNEQF
>TRBV11-2|TRBJ2-5|13
ASSLVKGGLETQY
>TRBV27|TRBJ2-7|11
ASSFPGRDEQY
>TRBV11-2|TRBJ1-2|14
ASSSYQEPGGYGYT
>TRBV29-1|TRBJ2-7|12
SVSHGTGSYEQY
>TRBV19|TRBJ1-2|13
ASKQTGTGIYGYT
>TRBV13|TRBJ2-7|11
ASSPRRDYEQY
>TRBV28|TRBJ1-1|13
ASSPPSGGNTEAF
>TRBV12-5|TRBJ1-1|11
ASAVGMDTEAF
>TRBV6-5|TRBJ1-1|10
ASTGLSTEAF
>TRBV9|TRBJ2-7|12
ASRSGTGDKRQY
>TRBV18|TRBJ2-7|11
ASSPGLQIEQY
>TRBV2|TRBJ2-7|10
ASGLASYEQY
>TRBV28|TRBJ2-7|13
ASSTIRDRGFEQY
>TRBV6-1|TRBJ1-2|12
ASSLTGIDYGYT
>TRBV10-1|TRBJ2-1|11
ASNYDRDDEQF
>TRBV6-6|TRBJ2-7|13
ASSYSTGHNYEQY
>TRBV30|TRBJ2-1|13
AWSVLAGAFNEQF
>TRBV7-6|TRBJ1-2|16
ASSSALNGDRAHYGYT
>TRBV19|TRBJ2-1|13
ASSIRRGTYNEQF
>TRBV27|TRBJ2-6|14
ATRAAGSSGANVLT
>TRBV10-1|TRBJ2-3|13
ASSARTGYADTQY
>TRBV27|TRBJ2-4|14
ASRSQGTTFQGIQY
>TRBV30|TRBJ1-4|12
AWTSVQLNEKLF
>TRBV27|TRBJ1-4|13
ASSLSRGVNEKLF
>TRBV27|TRBJ2-7|10
ASISQGDRQY
>TRBV14|TRBJ2-7|11
ASSLQGRYEQY
>TRBV18|TRBJ2-7|16
ASSQSWTGPKLSYEQY
>TRBV7-2|TRBJ2-3|13
ASSLVAGSTDTQY
>TRBV6-1|TRBJ2-1|16
ASSERPPAGRSYNEQF
>TRBV18|TRBJ1-1|13
ASSRDSHLNTEAF
>TRBV27|TRBJ2-5|13
ASGTSGGEQETQY
>TRBV11-2|TRBJ1-4|14
ASSLDGGSINEKLF
>TRBV30|TRBJ2-3|12
AWSTRGPFDTQY
>TRBV15|TRBJ1-2|10
ATGDSLIGYT
>TRBV6-5|TRBJ2-4|11
ASSGLAGGIQY
>TRBV28|TRBJ2-7|11
ATEPGQGYEQY
>TRBV28|TRBJ2-3|13
ASSFGGMGTDTQY
>TRBV5-1|TRBJ2-3|19
ASSLARTGEASGRITDTQY
>TRBV6-5|TRBJ2-5|13
ASSLNLGGQETQY
>TRBV6-1|TRBJ2-3|13
ASSTLAGGGDTQY
>TRBV27|TRBJ2-3|13
ASSKEPTGTNTQY
>TRBV4-2|TRBJ1-5|12
ASSLQGEYQPQH
>TRBV20-1|TRBJ1-1|9
SARGSTEAF
>TRBV7-9|TRBJ1-2|11
ASSTDRDYGYT
>TRBV6-1|TRBJ2-2|12
ASSEATGPGELF
>TRBV5-1|TRBJ1-4|13
ASSLVSGLNEKLF
>TRBV5-4|TRBJ1-1|11
ASSLDWNTEAF
>TRBV7-9|TRBJ2-7|12
ASSRFDREYEQY
>TRBV14|TRBJ2-5|16
ASSQVHWTSGYQETQY
>TRBV10-3|TRBJ1-3|13
AISDSGQAGNTIY
>TRBV6-5|TRBJ2-1|13
ASRIGGRSYNEQF
>TRBV29-1|TRBJ2-2|10
SSGGGTGELF
>TRBV11-3|TRBJ2-7|11
ASSYTGAYEQY
>TRBV5-1|TRBJ2-7|13
ASSLGRTGTHEQY
>TRBV11-2|TRBJ2-1|14
ASSLDLAGGTNEQF